Listed below are T cell receptor beta chains from one sample, sequenced in a study of blood T cell repertoires in COVID-19. The protocol was immunoSEQ multiplex PCR, while the TCRdb copy is restricted to in-frame clones and leaves out a portion. The sample carries roughly 290,000 clones, about 93% recorded once. Sequenced sample: peripheral blood. Source of these receptors: a woman aged 25-40 years with COVID-19, enrolled during active disease. CDR3s include the opening cysteine and the closing phenylalanine or tryptophan. A D gene is named only where the DNA matches it firmly. Clone size is not always given. Where it is, it says once, few, many or a class for expanded clones.

clone_size: few; v_call: TRBV28; j_call: TRBJ2-5; cdr3_length: 13; d_call: -; cdr3_nt: TGTGCCAGCAGGCAACAGGGTTGGGAGACCCAGTACTTC; cdr3_aa: CASRQQGWETQYF
clone_size: -; v_call: TRBV7-8; j_call: TRBJ2-1; cdr3_length: 19; d_call: TRBD2; cdr3_nt: TGTGCCAGCACCACCCCAAAGACGTCCAACGGACTAGCGCCGCCTGAGCAGTTCTTC; cdr3_aa: CASTTPKTSNGLAPPEQFF
clone_size: -; v_call: TRBV6-5; j_call: TRBJ2-1; cdr3_length: 12; d_call: TRBD2; cdr3_nt: TGTGCCAGCAGTTACCCGGCTAGCGGGAAGTTCTTC; cdr3_aa: CASSYPASGKFF
clone_size: -; v_call: TRBV10-3; j_call: TRBJ1-5; cdr3_length: 15; d_call: -; cdr3_nt: TGTGCCATCAGTGATGATAGGGGTGGGGCTCAGCCCCAGCATTTT; cdr3_aa: CAISDDRGGAQPQHF
clone_size: -; v_call: TRBV6-6; j_call: TRBJ2-1; cdr3_length: 16; d_call: TRBD2; cdr3_nt: TGTGCCAGCAGCCGACCGCTAGCGGGAGTTACCAATGAGCAGTTCTTC; cdr3_aa: CASSRPLAGVTNEQFF
clone_size: -; v_call: TRBV6-6; j_call: TRBJ1-5; cdr3_length: 14; d_call: -; cdr3_nt: TGTGCCAGCAGTAGGCCAGGGCACGGACAGCCCCAGCATTTT; cdr3_aa: CASSRPGHGQPQHF
clone_size: -; v_call: TRBV19; j_call: TRBJ2-7; cdr3_length: 15; d_call: TRBD2; cdr3_nt: TGTGCCAGTAGTGCTAGCGGGGGGAGCTCCTACGAGCAGTACTTC; cdr3_aa: CASSASGGSSYEQYF
clone_size: -; v_call: TRBV6-5; j_call: TRBJ2-2; cdr3_length: 13; d_call: -; cdr3_nt: TGTGCCAGCGTGTCCCCTTCCACCGGGGAGCTGTTTTTT; cdr3_aa: CASVSPSTGELFF
clone_size: -; v_call: TRBV7-9; j_call: TRBJ2-1; cdr3_length: 16; d_call: TRBD2; cdr3_nt: TGTGCCAGCAGCGCGCCCGGGACTACATATTCCGATGAGCAGTTCTTC; cdr3_aa: CASSAPGTTYSDEQFF
clone_size: -; v_call: TRBV5-5; j_call: TRBJ1-3; cdr3_length: 12; d_call: -; cdr3_nt: TGTGCCAGCACCTATTCTGGAAACACCATATATTTT; cdr3_aa: CASTYSGNTIYF
clone_size: -; v_call: TRBV25-1; j_call: TRBJ2-7; cdr3_length: 18; d_call: TRBD2; cdr3_nt: TGTGCCAGCAGTTGGACTGTTGGGACTAGCGGGCCCACCGACGAGCAGTACTTC; cdr3_aa: CASSWTVGTSGPTDEQYF
clone_size: -; v_call: TRBV6-6; j_call: TRBJ1-5; cdr3_length: 15; d_call: -; cdr3_nt: TGTGCCAGCAGTTACGAGGTTGGAGGGCGCCAGCCCCAGCATTTT; cdr3_aa: CASSYEVGGRQPQHF
clone_size: -; v_call: TRBV24-1; j_call: TRBJ2-3; cdr3_length: 14; d_call: TRBD1; cdr3_nt: TGTGCCACCAGTGAAGCGACAGGGGCAGATACGCAGTATTTT; cdr3_aa: CATSEATGADTQYF
clone_size: -; v_call: TRBV28; j_call: TRBJ1-6; cdr3_length: 16; d_call: -; cdr3_nt: TGTGCCAGCAGTCTAGACGGTAGCTCCTATAATTCACCCCTCCACTTT; cdr3_aa: CASSLDGSSYNSPLHF
clone_size: -; v_call: TRBV12-2; j_call: TRBJ2-4; cdr3_length: 16; d_call: -; cdr3_nt: TGTGCAAGTCGCGCAAGACTAGAGGTCGCCAAAAACATTCAGTACTTC; cdr3_aa: CASRARLEVAKNIQYF
clone_size: -; v_call: TRBV19; j_call: TRBJ1-5; cdr3_length: 16; d_call: -; cdr3_nt: TGTGCCAGTAGTATCTGGAGGGTCGGGGGCAATCAGCCCCAGCATTTT; cdr3_aa: CASSIWRVGGNQPQHF
clone_size: once; v_call: TRBV7-9; j_call: TRBJ1-2; cdr3_length: 16; d_call: TRBD1; cdr3_nt: TGTGCCAGCAGCTTAGCGAACAGGGGACCTAACTATGGCTACACCTTC; cdr3_aa: CASSLANRGPNYGYTF
clone_size: -; v_call: TRBV19; j_call: TRBJ1-1; cdr3_length: 14; d_call: -; cdr3_nt: TGTGCCAGTACCATTGGGGGCGGGGGCACTGAAGCTTTCTTT; cdr3_aa: CASTIGGGGTEAFF
clone_size: -; v_call: TRBV2; j_call: TRBJ1-2; cdr3_length: 13; d_call: -; cdr3_nt: TGTGCCAGCAGGCGGGGGTCGGCTTATGGCTACACCTTC; cdr3_aa: CASRRGSAYGYTF
clone_size: -; v_call: TRBV10-3; j_call: TRBJ2-5; cdr3_length: 13; d_call: TRBD1; cdr3_nt: TGTGCCATGCAACAGGGGCCCCAAGAGACCCAGTACTTC; cdr3_aa: CAMQQGPQETQYF
clone_size: -; v_call: TRBV6-5; j_call: TRBJ2-2; cdr3_length: 15; d_call: TRBD1; cdr3_nt: TGTGCCAGCAGTTACGACAGGGGGAACACCGGGGAGCTGTTTTTT; cdr3_aa: CASSYDRGNTGELFF
clone_size: -; v_call: TRBV5-1; j_call: TRBJ2-5; cdr3_length: 14; d_call: TRBD2; cdr3_nt: TGCGCCAGCAGCCGGGAGGGAATCCAAGAGACCCAGTACTTC; cdr3_aa: CASSREGIQETQYF
clone_size: -; v_call: TRBV2; j_call: TRBJ2-7; cdr3_length: 14; d_call: -; cdr3_nt: TGTGCCAGCAGTGAAGGGACTAATGTAGGCGAGCAGTACTTC; cdr3_aa: CASSEGTNVGEQYF
clone_size: -; v_call: TRBV27; j_call: TRBJ1-1; cdr3_length: 15; d_call: -; cdr3_nt: TGTGCCAGCAGTCCCCAGACACCATTGAACACTGAAGCTTTCTTT; cdr3_aa: CASSPQTPLNTEAFF
clone_size: -; v_call: TRBV28; j_call: TRBJ1-2; cdr3_length: 13; d_call: -; cdr3_nt: TGTGCCAGCAGACTCCCCTCAACCTATGGCTACACCTTC; cdr3_aa: CASRLPSTYGYTF
clone_size: -; v_call: TRBV27; j_call: TRBJ1-2; cdr3_length: 13; d_call: TRBD1; cdr3_nt: TGTGCCAGCGGGACAGGCGCTAACTATGGCTACACCTTC; cdr3_aa: CASGTGANYGYTF
clone_size: -; v_call: TRBV5-4; j_call: TRBJ2-5; cdr3_length: 13; d_call: -; cdr3_nt: TGTGCCACCCAGAGGGGGGGTCGAGAGACCCAGTACTTC; cdr3_aa: CATQRGGRETQYF
clone_size: -; v_call: TRBV5-4; j_call: TRBJ2-1; cdr3_length: 17; d_call: -; cdr3_nt: TGTGCCAGCAGCTTGGGGGCTACAGGCAGCTCCTACAATGAGCAGTTCTTC; cdr3_aa: CASSLGATGSSYNEQFF
clone_size: -; v_call: TRBV30; j_call: TRBJ2-1; cdr3_length: 13; d_call: -; cdr3_nt: TGTGCCTGGAGTCAGGGGAGAATCAATGAGCAGTTCTTC; cdr3_aa: CAWSQGRINEQFF
clone_size: -; v_call: TRBV5-6; j_call: TRBJ2-7; cdr3_length: 15; d_call: -; cdr3_nt: TGTGCCAGCAGCCCTGACCTAGCGTCCTCCTACGAGCAGTACTTC; cdr3_aa: CASSPDLASSYEQYF
clone_size: -; v_call: TRBV11-2; j_call: TRBJ1-5; cdr3_length: 15; d_call: TRBD1; cdr3_nt: TGTGCCAGCAGCCAGGGACAGGGGAGCAATCAGCCCCAGCATTTT; cdr3_aa: CASSQGQGSNQPQHF
clone_size: once; v_call: TRBV9; j_call: TRBJ2-1; cdr3_length: 12; d_call: -; cdr3_nt: TGTGCCAGCAGCATCAGGGAAAATGAGCAGTTCTTC; cdr3_aa: CASSIRENEQFF
clone_size: -; v_call: TRBV6-5; j_call: TRBJ2-1; cdr3_length: 12; d_call: -; cdr3_nt: TGTGCCAGCAGTCCAGGCTACAATGAGCAGTTCTTC; cdr3_aa: CASSPGYNEQFF
clone_size: -; v_call: TRBV12-3/TRBV12-4; j_call: TRBJ2-1; cdr3_length: 13; d_call: -; cdr3_nt: TGTGCCAGCAGGGGGACAAGACACAATGAGCAGTTCTTC; cdr3_aa: CASRGTRHNEQFF
clone_size: once; v_call: TRBV7-9; j_call: TRBJ1-2; cdr3_length: 15; d_call: -; cdr3_nt: TGTGCCAGCAGCTTCTCTCGTAGTGTGTCGTCTGGCTACACCTTC; cdr3_aa: CASSFSRSVSSGYTF
clone_size: -; v_call: TRBV24-1; j_call: TRBJ2-7; cdr3_length: 12; d_call: -; cdr3_nt: TGTGCCACCAGTGGCCCACTGCACGAGCAGTACTTC; cdr3_aa: CATSGPLHEQYF
clone_size: once; v_call: TRBV5-1; j_call: TRBJ2-5; cdr3_length: 13; d_call: TRBD1; cdr3_nt: TGCGCCAGCAGCCCGGACAGGTGGAAGACCCAGTACTTC; cdr3_aa: CASSPDRWKTQYF
clone_size: -; v_call: TRBV28; j_call: TRBJ1-6; cdr3_length: 17; d_call: -; cdr3_nt: TGTGCCAGCAGGGCCCTAGGGCCAGGGGTAGTTAATTCACCCCTCCACTTT; cdr3_aa: CASRALGPGVVNSPLHF
clone_size: -; v_call: TRBV19; j_call: TRBJ2-1; cdr3_length: 17; d_call: TRBD1; cdr3_nt: TGTGCCAGTAGTGCCTTATTCGGGACAGGGATTAGCAATGAGCAGTTCTTC; cdr3_aa: CASSALFGTGISNEQFF
clone_size: -; v_call: TRBV6-6; j_call: TRBJ2-1; cdr3_length: 17; d_call: -; cdr3_nt: TGTGCCAGCAGACGAGGGTTGAGGGAGTATAACTACAATGAGCAGTTCTTC; cdr3_aa: CASRRGLREYNYNEQFF
clone_size: -; v_call: TRBV10-3; j_call: TRBJ2-5; cdr3_length: 14; d_call: -; cdr3_nt: TGTGCCATCAGTGAGTCGACTCGGGGGGAGACCCAGTACTTC; cdr3_aa: CAISESTRGETQYF
clone_size: -; v_call: TRBV10-1; j_call: TRBJ2-3; cdr3_length: 15; d_call: -; cdr3_nt: TGCGCCAGCAGTGAGTCTCCCTCTAGCACAGATACGCAGTATTTT; cdr3_aa: CASSESPSSTDTQYF
clone_size: -; v_call: TRBV30; j_call: TRBJ2-1; cdr3_length: 15; d_call: -; cdr3_nt: TGTGCCTGGAGGAGGGGGGGACTCCAATACAATGAGCAGTTCTTC; cdr3_aa: CAWRRGGLQYNEQFF
clone_size: -; v_call: TRBV6-5; j_call: TRBJ1-6; cdr3_length: 15; d_call: -; cdr3_nt: TGTGCCAGCAGTTACCTTGGGCCTCTGGATTCACCCCTCCACTTT; cdr3_aa: CASSYLGPLDSPLHF
clone_size: -; v_call: TRBV28; j_call: TRBJ1-2; cdr3_length: 15; d_call: TRBD1; cdr3_nt: TGTGCCAGCAGACGGCCAAGGCAGGGGGACTATGGCTACACCTTC; cdr3_aa: CASRRPRQGDYGYTF
clone_size: -; v_call: TRBV20-1; j_call: TRBJ1-4; cdr3_length: 14; d_call: TRBD1; cdr3_nt: TGCAGTGCTAGTGGGACAGGGAATCATGAAAAACTGTTTTTT; cdr3_aa: CSASGTGNHEKLFF
clone_size: -; v_call: TRBV5-1; j_call: TRBJ2-3; cdr3_length: 13; d_call: -; cdr3_nt: TGCGCCAGCAGCCCTGTAGGCACAGATACGCAGTATTTT; cdr3_aa: CASSPVGTDTQYF
clone_size: -; v_call: TRBV6-5; j_call: TRBJ2-5; cdr3_length: 15; d_call: -; cdr3_nt: TGTGCCACCCTAGGGTCAGGGGGGCTTCAAGAGACCCAGTACTTC; cdr3_aa: CATLGSGGLQETQYF
clone_size: -; v_call: TRBV6-6; j_call: TRBJ2-2; cdr3_length: 14; d_call: -; cdr3_nt: TGTGCCAGCAGTTTTTCAGGGCTGGACGGGGAGCTGTTTTTT; cdr3_aa: CASSFSGLDGELFF
clone_size: -; v_call: TRBV29-1; j_call: TRBJ2-1; cdr3_length: 10; d_call: -; cdr3_nt: TGCAGCGTCTACAGGGTGGACCAGTTCTTC; cdr3_aa: CSVYRVDQFF
clone_size: -; v_call: TRBV28; j_call: TRBJ1-5; cdr3_length: 16; d_call: -; cdr3_nt: TGTGCCAGCAGTTTGTTGTCGCAGGCCCAAAATCAGCCCCAGCATTTT; cdr3_aa: CASSLLSQAQNQPQHF
clone_size: -; v_call: TRBV4-1; j_call: TRBJ1-5; cdr3_length: 16; d_call: -; cdr3_nt: TGCGCCAGCAGCCAAGATTACGGGGGGGGAGGGCAGCCCCAGCATTTT; cdr3_aa: CASSQDYGGGGQPQHF